Given below is one T cell receptor beta chain in context. Its target is unknown. These data are taken from a study of cytomegalovirus exposure and HLA in healthy donors. Study context: Early released data had around 79 million unique TCRs, all coming from HLA-typed donors. Genotyping of under 500 donors showed that about 83% belonged to the Caucasian-associated ancestry cluster.

General study results and limits: Later work associated approximately 17,000 TCR beta sequences with HLA alleles at 0.05 false discovery rate. The authors later linked a missense DCLRE1C variant to TCR beta V- and J-gene trimming.

Germline CDR1 SNHLY, CDR2 FYNNEI. Trimming removed 5 bases at V and 4 bases at J, with 9 bases between. This CDR3 contains 13 residues. A multiplex PCR was run with 60 Vbeta primers and 13 Jbeta primers. Clones were sequenced by immunoSEQ multiplex PCR, and TCRdb holds only the in-frame ones, with some missing. The sample lists about 140,000 clones; 80% were seen once. The sequenced material came from PBMCs. The receptor's source is a man between 50 and 59 years old in good health and CMV-seronegative. This chain connects TRBV2 to TRBJ1-5, with a weak D call TRBD1 (5 bases). The CDR3 coding sequence is TGTGCCAGCAGTATCTCAGGGAATCAGCCCCAGCATTTT. Amino acid sequence: CASSISGNQPQHF.